This TCR beta chain comes out of a study of shared clonotypes between healthy human individuals. The method was immunoSEQ multiplex PCR; TCRdb's version includes in-frame clones alone and lacks a portion of them. This table holds some 2 million clones, about 95% found once. Naive CD8 cells comprised CD45RO-negative, CCR7-positively selected cells, excluding terminally differentiated effector memory CD45RA+ cells. This CDR3 is built from 13 residues. The V segment lost 7 bases and the J segment 3 bases; nucleotides outside the gene matches: 5. Germline CDR1 reads MNHEY; CDR2 reads SMNVEV (reference sequence).

V usage is TRBV27 and J usage is TRBJ2-7; the match to TRBD2 covers 8 bases. The sequence came from a man between 18 and 29 years old in good health. Sequences were obtained from naive CD8+ T cells sorted from blood. The CDR3 nucleotides read TGTGCCAGCACGGAGCGGGGGAACTACGAGCAGTACTTC. Translating gives CASTERGNYEQYF.